This paragraph reports one TCR beta chain. Time point in this sample: newly diagnosed GD, antithyroid drugs for less than 3 months. PBMC-extracted RNA yielded the TCR library. This specimen belongs to a study of regulatory T cells in long-lasting Graves disease. From germline, CDR1 is MGHRA and CDR2 YSYEKL. This CDR3 spans 14 amino acids. Deletions cut 1 base from V and 0 bases from J, with 7 bases between. For TCR beta, libraries came from iRepertoire HTBI primers and Arm-PCR of CDR3 regions. Via MiXCR, TCRdb re-called the multiplex PCR reads, giving one row per CDR3 protein. The sample lists about 540,000 distinct CDR3 sequences, about 13% seen once, with about 10% in the top ten. This sample also belongs to another study, concerning T cells in Graves' hyperthyroidism and ophthalmopathy.

This clonotype was obtained from a man aged 25-40 years with Graves disease. This material consisted of peripheral blood mononuclear cells (PBMCs), taken at new diagnosis, from a patient treated with antithyroid drugs. The chain combines TRBV4-1 with TRBJ2-7, with D possibly matching TRBD2 (5 bases). The CDR3 bases are TGCGCCAGCAGCCAAGTAGGGAGCTCCTACGAGCAGTACTTC. It codes for CASSQVGSSYEQYF.